This T cell receptor (beta chain) was identified in a study of metastatic and nonmetastatic thyroid tumors. Study details: Repertoires of blood and of tissue (tumor or nodule) from malignant and benign thyroid patients were compared.

With MiXCR, TCRdb called clones anew from the PCR reads. This sample carries about 19,000 clones, under 25% of them seen once, and the ten largest clones take about 10%. Every patient was untreated before thyroid surgery. As to this clone: No antigen is known for it. A much larger clone differs by one base, so this may be a read error. At the DNA level, this CDR3 is encoded by other sequences in the same sample as well.

The study's findings and limits: Versus benign nodules, malignant thyroid tumors reportedly had significantly higher TCR beta diversity, in blood and tumor.

This TCR derives from a male donor with papillary thyroid cancer or a benign thyroid nodule (not recorded which). Some clones in this sample may be carry-over from other donors' samples. Sequences were obtained from tumor tissue.

The CDR3 DNA is TGCAGTGCTAGAAGGGGGCCGCAAGTTTACACAGATACGCAGTATTTT. This gives the protein CSARRGPQVYTDTQYF. The V call is TRBV20-1, the J call TRBJ2-3, with 7 bases that match TRBD1. The junction had 10 bases not matched to a gene; V was cut back by 2 bases and J by 2 bases. This CDR3 has 16 amino acids. Germline CDR1 reads DFQATT; CDR2 reads SNEGSKA (reference sequence).